The present T cell receptor beta chain was sequenced within a study of shared clonotypes between healthy human individuals. Selected positively for CCR7 and CD45RO-negative, naive CD8 cells excluded terminally differentiated effector memory CD45RA+ cells. All donors qualified as healthy HIV-negative adults and had experienced no recent acute infections or vaccinations. The authors' processing: ImmunoSEQ output held junction-only sequences without quality scores, so filtering differed. Assay: immunoSEQ multiplex PCR; the TCRdb copy retains only in-frame clones and omits some. V, J and clone size were drawn from that table, and D and trimming were deduced from the DNA. Altogether over 2,000,000 clones are present, about 94% being singletons, with the ten largest covering around 1.7%. The germline gives CDR1 LGHNT, CDR2 FRNRAP. The V gene lost 0 bases and the J gene lost 1 base, with 18 bases spanning the gap. CDR3 size: 18 residues.

The receptor was derived from a man between 18 and 35 years old in good health. Some clones in this sample may be carry-over from other donors' samples. The V gene is TRBV12-5, the J gene TRBJ1-1, with unresolved D. Sequencing was performed on naive CD8+ T cells from PBMCs. CDR3 sequence: CASGLVTATGQPNTEAFF. The CDR3 coding sequence is TGTGCTAGTGGTTTGGTAACAGCAACCGGGCAGCCGAACACTGAAGCTTTCTTT.